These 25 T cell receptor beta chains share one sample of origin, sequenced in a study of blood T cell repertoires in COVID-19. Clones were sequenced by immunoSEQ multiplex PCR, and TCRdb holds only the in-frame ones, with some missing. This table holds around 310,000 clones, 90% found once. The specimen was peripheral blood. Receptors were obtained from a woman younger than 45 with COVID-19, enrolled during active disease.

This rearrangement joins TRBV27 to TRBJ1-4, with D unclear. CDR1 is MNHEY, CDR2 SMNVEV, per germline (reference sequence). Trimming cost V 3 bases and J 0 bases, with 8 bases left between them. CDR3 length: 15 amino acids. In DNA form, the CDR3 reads TGTGCCAGCAGTTTGATGGCAGCAACTAATGAAAAACTGTTTTTT. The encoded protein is CASSLMAATNEKLFF.

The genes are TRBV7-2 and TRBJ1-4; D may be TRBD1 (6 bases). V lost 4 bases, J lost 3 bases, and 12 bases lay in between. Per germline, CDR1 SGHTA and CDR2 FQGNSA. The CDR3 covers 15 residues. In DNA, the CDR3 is TGTGCCAGCAGCTCCACAGGGACGGCTAATGAAAAACTGTTTTTT. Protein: CASSSTGTANEKLFF.

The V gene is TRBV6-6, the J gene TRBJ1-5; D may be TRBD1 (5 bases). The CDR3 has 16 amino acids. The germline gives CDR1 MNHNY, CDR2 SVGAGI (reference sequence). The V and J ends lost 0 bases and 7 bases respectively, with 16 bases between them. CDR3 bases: TGTGCCAGCAGTTACTCGAAAAGCAGGGCTAAGCAGCCCCAGCATTTT. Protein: CASSYSKSRAKQPQHF.

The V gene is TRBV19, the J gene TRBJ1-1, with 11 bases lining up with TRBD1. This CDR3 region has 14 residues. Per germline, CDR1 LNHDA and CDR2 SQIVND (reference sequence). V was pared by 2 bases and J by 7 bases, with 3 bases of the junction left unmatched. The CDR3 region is CASSIWDRGVEAFF. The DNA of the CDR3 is TGTGCCAGTAGTATATGGGACAGGGGGGTTGAAGCTTTCTTT.

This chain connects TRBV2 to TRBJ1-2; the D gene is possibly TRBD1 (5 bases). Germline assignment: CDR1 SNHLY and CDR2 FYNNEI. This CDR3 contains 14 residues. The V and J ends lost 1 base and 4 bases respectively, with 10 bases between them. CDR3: CASSEDRGSYGYTF. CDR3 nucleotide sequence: TGTGCCAGCAGTGAAGATCGGGGGTCCTATGGCTACACCTTC. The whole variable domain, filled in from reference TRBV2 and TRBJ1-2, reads EPEVTQTPSHQVTQMGQEVILRCVPISNHLYFYWYRQILGQKVEFLVSFYNNEISEKSEIFDDQFSVERPDGSNFTLKIRSTKLEDSAMYFCASSEDRGSYGYTFGSGTRLTVV.

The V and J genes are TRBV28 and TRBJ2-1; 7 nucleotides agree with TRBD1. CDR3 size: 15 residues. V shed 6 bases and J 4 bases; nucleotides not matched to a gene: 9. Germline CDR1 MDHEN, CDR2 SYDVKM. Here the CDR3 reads CASSRSPGQYNEQFF. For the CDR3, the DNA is TGTGCCAGCAGCCGCTCGCCGGGACAGTACAATGAGCAGTTCTTC.

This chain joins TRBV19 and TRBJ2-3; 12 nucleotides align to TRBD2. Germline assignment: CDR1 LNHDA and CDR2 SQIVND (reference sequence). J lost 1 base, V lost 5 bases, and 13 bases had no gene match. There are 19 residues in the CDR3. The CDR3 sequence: CASSPGLAGMRRGTDTQYF. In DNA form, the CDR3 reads TGTGCCAGTAGTCCGGGACTAGCGGGCATGAGAAGAGGCACAGATACGCAGTATTTT.

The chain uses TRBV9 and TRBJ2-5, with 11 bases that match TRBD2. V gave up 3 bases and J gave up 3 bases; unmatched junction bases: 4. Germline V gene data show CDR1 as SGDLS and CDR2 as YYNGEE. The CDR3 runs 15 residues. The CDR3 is CASSGGTSGKETQYF. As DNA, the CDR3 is TGTGCCAGCAGCGGAGGGACTAGCGGAAAAGAGACCCAGTACTTC.

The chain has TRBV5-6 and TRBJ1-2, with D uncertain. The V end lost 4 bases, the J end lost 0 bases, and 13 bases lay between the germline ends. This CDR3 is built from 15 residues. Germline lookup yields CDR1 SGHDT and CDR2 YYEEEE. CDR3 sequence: CASSGTPPANYGYTF. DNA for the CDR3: TGTGCCAGCAGCGGCACACCTCCCGCTAACTATGGCTACACCTTC.

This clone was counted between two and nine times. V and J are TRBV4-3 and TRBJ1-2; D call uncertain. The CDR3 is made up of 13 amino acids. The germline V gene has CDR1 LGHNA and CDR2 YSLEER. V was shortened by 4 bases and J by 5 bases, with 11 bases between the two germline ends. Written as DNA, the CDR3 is TGCGCCAGCAGCCTAGCCCGGGAATATGGCTACACCTTC. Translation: CASSLAREYGYTF.

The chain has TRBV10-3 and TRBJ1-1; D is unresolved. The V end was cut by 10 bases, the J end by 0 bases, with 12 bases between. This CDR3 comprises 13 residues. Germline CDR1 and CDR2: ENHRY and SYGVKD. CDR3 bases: TGTGCCACCGCACGGGAAGTGAACACTGAAGCTTTCTTT. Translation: CATAREVNTEAFF.

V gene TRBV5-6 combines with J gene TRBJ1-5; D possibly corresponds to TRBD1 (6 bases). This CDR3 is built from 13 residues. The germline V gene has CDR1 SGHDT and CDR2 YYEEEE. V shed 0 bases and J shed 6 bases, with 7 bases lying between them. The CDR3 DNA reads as TGTGCCAGCAGCTTGGACAGGGTTCAGCCCCAGCATTTT. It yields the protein CASSLDRVQPQHF.

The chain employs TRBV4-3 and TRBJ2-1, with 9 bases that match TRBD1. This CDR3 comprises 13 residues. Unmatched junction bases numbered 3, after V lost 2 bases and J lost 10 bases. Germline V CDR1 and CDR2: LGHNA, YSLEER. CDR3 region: CASSQNRGREQFF. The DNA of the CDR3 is TGCGCCAGCAGCCAAAACAGGGGGCGGGAGCAGTTCTTC.

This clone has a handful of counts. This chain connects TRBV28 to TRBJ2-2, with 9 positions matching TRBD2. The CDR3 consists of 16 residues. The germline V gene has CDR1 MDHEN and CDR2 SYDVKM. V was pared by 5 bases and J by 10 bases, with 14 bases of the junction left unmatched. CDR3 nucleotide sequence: TGTGCCAGCAGTAAGGGGCTTGGTAGCGGGAGTACGGAGCTGTTTTTT. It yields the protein CASSKGLGSGSTELFF.

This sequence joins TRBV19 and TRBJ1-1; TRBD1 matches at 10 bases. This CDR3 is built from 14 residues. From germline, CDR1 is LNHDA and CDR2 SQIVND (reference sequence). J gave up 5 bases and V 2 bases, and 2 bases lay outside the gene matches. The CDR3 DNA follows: TGTGCCAGTAGTATACGGGGACAGGGGACTGAAGCTTTCTTT. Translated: CASSIRGQGTEAFF.

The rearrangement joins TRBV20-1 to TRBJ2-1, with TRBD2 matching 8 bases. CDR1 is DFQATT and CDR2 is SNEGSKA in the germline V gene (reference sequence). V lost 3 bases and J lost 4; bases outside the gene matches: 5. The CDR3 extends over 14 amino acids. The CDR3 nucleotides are TGCAGTGCTAGTACTAGCGGCCTTTACAATGAGCAGTTCTTC. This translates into CSASTSGLYNEQFF.

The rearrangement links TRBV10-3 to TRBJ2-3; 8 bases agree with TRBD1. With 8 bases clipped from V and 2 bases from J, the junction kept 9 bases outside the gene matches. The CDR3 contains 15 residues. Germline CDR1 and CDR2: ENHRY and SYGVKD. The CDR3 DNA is TGTGCCATCGGGACAGGTCAAGACCTCACAGATACGCAGTATTTT. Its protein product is CAIGTGQDLTDTQYF.

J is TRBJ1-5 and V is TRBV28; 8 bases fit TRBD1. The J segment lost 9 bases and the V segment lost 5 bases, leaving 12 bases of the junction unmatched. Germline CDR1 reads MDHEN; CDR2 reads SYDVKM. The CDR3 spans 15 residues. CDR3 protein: CASSPRTGFSLPQHF. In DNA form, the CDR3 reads TGTGCCAGCAGTCCCCGGACAGGGTTTTCTCTGCCCCAGCATTTT.

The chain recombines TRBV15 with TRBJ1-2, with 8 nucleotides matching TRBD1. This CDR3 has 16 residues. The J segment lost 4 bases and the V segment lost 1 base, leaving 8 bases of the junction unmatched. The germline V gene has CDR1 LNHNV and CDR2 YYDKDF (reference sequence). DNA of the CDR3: TGTGCCACCAGCAGAGCGCGGGCAGGGGGCGTCTATGGCTACACCTTC. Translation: CATSRARAGGVYGYTF. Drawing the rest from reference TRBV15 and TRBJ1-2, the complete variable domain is DAMVIQNPRYQVTQFGKPVTLSCSQTLNHNVMYWYQQKSSQAPKLLFHYYDKDFNNEADTPDNFQSRRPNTSFCFLDIRSPGLGDTAMYLCATSRARAGGVYGYTFGSGTRLTVV.

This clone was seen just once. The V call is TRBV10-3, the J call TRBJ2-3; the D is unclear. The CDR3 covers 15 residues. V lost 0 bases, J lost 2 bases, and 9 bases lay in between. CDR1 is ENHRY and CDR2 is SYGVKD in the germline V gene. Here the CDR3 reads CAISESSSLTDTQYF. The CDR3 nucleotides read TGTGCCATCAGTGAGTCTAGTTCTCTCACAGATACGCAGTATTTT.

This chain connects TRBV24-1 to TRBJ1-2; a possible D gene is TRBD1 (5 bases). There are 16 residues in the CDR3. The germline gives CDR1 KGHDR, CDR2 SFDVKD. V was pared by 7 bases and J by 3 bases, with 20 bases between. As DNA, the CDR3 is TGTGCCACCAGCCCAGGCCGGGCAGGGCTTCACTATGGCTACACCTTC. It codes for CATSPGRAGLHYGYTF.

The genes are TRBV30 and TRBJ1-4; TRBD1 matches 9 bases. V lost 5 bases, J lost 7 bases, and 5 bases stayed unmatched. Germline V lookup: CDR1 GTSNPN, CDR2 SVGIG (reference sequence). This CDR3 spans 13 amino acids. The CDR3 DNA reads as TGTGCCTGGGCCGGGACAGGGTTTGAAAAACTGTTTTTT. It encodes CAWAGTGFEKLFF.

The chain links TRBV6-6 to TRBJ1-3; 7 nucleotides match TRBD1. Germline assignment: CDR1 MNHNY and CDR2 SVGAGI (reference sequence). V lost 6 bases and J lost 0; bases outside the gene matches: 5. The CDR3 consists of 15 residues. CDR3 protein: CASSATGSSGNTIYF. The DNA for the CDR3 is TGTGCCAGCAGCGCGACAGGGAGCTCTGGAAACACCATATATTTT.

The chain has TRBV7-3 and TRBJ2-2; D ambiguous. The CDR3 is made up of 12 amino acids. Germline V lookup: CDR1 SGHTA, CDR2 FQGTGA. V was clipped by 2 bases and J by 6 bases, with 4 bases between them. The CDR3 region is CASSLEAGELFF. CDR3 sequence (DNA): TGTGCCAGCAGCTTAGAGGCCGGGGAGCTGTTTTTT.

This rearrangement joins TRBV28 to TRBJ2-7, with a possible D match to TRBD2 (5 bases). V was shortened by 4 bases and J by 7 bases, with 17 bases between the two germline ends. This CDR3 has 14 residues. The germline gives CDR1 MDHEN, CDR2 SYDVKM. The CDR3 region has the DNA TGTGCCAGCAGTTCCCTCCCGCGGGTAAGGGAGCAGTACTTC. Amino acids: CASSSLPRVREQYF.